This T cell receptor (beta chain) was sequenced for a study of blood T cell repertoires in COVID-19. As for the study in general: Researchers got acute and convalescent COVID-19 samples from the United States, Italy and Spain. In each case, the material was cDNA or gDNA derived from T cells, B-cell-depleted T cells, or PBMCs.

CDR1 SNHLY and CDR2 FYNNEI come from the germline V gene. V was trimmed by 2 bases and J by 10 bases, leaving 20 bases between them. The CDR3 loop spans 15 amino acids. Generated by immunoSEQ multiplex PCR, the TCRdb table keeps only in-frame clones and is missing some. The profile shows over 150,000 clones, 88% of them singletons. The chain combines TRBV2 with TRBJ2-5; TRBD1 might be the D (6 bases). Sequences were obtained from peripheral blood. The clonotype originates from a man aged 45-65 years who had recovered from COVID-19. The CDR3 here is CASSELGVQGGGQYF. The CDR3 nucleotides are TGTGCCAGCAGTGAACTGGGGGTCCAAGGGGGTGGCCAGTACTTC.